This T cell receptor beta chain was sequenced for a study of blood T cells in healthy people across ages. PCR was performed a second time for about 6 to 12 cycles using a sample-barcoded 5' primer and a J-beta primer mix. TCRdb re-derived calls from the 5' RACE reads in MiXCR, one entry per CDR3 protein. The sample gives more than 750,000 distinct CDR3 sequences, about 28% of which show up once; approximately 10% is in the top ten. With 3 bases clipped from V and 7 bases from J, the junction kept 6 bases outside the gene matches. This CDR3 contains 13 residues. Germline CDR1 and CDR2: SQVTM and ANQGSEA. Every sample yielded at least 6.5 million isolated PBMCs. This sample also belongs to another study, concerning T cells of mothers and their children.

The receptor was derived from a woman in her forties in good health. Specimen: blood. The chain employs TRBV29-1 and TRBJ2-1; 7 bases fit TRBD1. The CDR3, as DNA: TGCAGCGTTGATATCCAGGGACAGAATGAGCAGTTCTTC. This codes for CSVDIQGQNEQFF.